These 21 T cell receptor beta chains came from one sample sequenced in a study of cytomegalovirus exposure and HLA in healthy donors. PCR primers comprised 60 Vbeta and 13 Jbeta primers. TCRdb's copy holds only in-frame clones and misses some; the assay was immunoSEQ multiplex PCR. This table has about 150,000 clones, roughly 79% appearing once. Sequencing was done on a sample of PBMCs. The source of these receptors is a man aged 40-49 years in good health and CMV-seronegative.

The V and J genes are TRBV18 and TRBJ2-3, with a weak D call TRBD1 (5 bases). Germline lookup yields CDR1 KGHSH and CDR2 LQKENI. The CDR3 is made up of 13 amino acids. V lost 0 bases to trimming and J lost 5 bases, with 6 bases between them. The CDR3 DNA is TGTGCCAGCTCACCACCCCAGGGAGATACGCAGTATTTT. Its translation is CASSPPQGDTQYF.

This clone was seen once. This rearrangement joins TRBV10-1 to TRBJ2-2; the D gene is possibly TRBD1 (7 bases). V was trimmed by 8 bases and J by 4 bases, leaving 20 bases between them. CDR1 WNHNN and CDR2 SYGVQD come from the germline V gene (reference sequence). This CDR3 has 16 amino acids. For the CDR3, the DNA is TGCGCCAGCCCCATGACAGGGACTTTCTGCACCGGGGAGCTGTTTTTT. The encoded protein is CASPMTGTFCTGELFF.

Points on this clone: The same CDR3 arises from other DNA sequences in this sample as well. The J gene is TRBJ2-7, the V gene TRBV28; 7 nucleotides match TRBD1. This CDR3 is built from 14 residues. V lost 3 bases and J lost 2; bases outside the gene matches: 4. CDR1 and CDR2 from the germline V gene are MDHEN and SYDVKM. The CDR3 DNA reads TGTGCCAGCAGTTTGTGGCAGGGGGCCTACGAGCAGTACTTC. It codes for CASSLWQGAYEQYF.

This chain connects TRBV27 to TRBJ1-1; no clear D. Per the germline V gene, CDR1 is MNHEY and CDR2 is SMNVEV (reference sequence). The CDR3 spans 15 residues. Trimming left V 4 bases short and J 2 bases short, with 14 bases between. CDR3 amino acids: CASSSPPGYNTEAFF. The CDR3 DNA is TGTGCCAGCAGTTCCCCTCCCGGGTACAACACTGAAGCTTTCTTT.

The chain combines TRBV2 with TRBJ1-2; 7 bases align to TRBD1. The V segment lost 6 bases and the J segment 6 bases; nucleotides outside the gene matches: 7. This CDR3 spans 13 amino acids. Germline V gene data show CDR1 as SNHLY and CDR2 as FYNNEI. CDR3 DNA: TGTGCCAGCAGGGGGGACAGTTCTGATGGCTACACCTTC. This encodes CASRGDSSDGYTF.

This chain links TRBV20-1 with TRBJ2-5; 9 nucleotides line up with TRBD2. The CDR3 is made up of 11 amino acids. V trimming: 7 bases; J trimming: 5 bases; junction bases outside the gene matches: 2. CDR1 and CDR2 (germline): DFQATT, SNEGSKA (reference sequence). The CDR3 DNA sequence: TGCAGTGGGACTAGCGAGGAGACCCAGTACTTC. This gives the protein CSGTSEETQYF.

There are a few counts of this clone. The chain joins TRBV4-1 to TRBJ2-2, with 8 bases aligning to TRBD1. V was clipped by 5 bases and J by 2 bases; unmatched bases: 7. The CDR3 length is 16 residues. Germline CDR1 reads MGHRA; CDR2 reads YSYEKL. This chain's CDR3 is CASSKEGTGNTGELFF. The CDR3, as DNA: TGCGCCAGCAGCAAGGAAGGGACAGGTAACACCGGGGAGCTGTTTTTT.

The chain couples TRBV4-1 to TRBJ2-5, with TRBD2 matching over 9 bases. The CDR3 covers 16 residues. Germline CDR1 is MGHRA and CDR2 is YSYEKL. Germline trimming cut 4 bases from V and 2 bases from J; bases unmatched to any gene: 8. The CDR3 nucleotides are TGCGCCAGCAGCCCCGTCGGGCTAGCGGGACAAGAGACCCAGTACTTC. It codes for CASSPVGLAGQETQYF.

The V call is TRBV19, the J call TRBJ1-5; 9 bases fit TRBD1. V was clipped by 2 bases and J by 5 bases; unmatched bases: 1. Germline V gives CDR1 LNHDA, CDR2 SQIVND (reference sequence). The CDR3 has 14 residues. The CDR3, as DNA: TGTGCCAGTAGTATATGGGACAGGGATCAGCCCCAGCATTTT. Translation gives CASSIWDRDQPQHF.

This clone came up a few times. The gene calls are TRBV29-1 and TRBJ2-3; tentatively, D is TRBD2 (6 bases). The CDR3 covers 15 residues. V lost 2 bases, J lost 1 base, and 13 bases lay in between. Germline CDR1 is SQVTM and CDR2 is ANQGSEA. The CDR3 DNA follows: TGCAGCGTTGAATTGGCGGGAATGGGCACAGATACGCAGTATTTT. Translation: CSVELAGMGTDTQYF.

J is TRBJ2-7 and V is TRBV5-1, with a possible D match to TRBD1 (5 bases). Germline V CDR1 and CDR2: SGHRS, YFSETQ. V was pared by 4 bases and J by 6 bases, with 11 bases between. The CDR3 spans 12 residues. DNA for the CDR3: TGCGCCAGCAGCGCCGGCCAGGGCGAGCAGTACTTC. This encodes CASSAGQGEQYF.

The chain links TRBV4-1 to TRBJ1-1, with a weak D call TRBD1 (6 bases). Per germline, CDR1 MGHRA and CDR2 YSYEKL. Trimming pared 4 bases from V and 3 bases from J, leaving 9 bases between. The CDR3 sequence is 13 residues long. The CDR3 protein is CASSRHRDTEAFF. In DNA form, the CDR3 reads TGCGCCAGCAGCCGTCACAGGGACACTGAAGCTTTCTTT.

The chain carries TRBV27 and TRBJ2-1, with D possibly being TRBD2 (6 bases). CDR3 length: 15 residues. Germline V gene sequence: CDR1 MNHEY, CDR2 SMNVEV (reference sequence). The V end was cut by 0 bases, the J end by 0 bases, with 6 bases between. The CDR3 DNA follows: TGTGCCAGCAGTTTATCGACTAGCTCCTACAATGAGCAGTTCTTC. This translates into CASSLSTSSYNEQFF.

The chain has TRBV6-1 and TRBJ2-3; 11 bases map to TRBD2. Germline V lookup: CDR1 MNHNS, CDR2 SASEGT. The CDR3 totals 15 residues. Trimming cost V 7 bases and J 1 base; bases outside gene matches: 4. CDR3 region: CASTLAGVGTDTQYF. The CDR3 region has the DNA TGTGCCAGCACACTAGCGGGAGTGGGCACAGATACGCAGTATTTT.

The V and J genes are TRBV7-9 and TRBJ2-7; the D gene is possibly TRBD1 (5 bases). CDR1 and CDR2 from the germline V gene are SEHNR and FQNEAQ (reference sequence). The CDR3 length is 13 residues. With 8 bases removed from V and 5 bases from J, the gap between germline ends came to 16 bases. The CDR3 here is CASEDKGIHEQYF. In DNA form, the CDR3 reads TGTGCCAGCGAAGATAAGGGGATACACGAGCAGTACTTC. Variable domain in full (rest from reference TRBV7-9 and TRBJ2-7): DTGVSQNPRHKITKRGQNVTFRCDPISEHNRLYWYRQTLGQGPEFLTYFQNEAQLEKSRLLSDRFSAERPKGSFSTLEIQRTEQGDSAMYLCASEDKGIHEQYFGPGTRLTVT.

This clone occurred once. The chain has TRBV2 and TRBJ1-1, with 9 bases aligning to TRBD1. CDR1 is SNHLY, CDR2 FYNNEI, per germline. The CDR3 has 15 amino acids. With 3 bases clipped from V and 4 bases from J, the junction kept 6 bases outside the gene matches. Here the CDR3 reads CASSDPGTGSTEAFF. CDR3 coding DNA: TGTGCCAGCAGTGACCCCGGGACAGGGTCCACTGAAGCTTTCTTT.

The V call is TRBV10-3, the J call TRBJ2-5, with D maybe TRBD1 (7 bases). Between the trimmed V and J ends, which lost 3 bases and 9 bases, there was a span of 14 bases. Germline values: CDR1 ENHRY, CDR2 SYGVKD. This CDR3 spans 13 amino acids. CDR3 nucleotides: TGTGCCATCAGTGAAGGGGCCAGGGGGGCCCAGTACTTC. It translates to CAISEGARGAQYF.

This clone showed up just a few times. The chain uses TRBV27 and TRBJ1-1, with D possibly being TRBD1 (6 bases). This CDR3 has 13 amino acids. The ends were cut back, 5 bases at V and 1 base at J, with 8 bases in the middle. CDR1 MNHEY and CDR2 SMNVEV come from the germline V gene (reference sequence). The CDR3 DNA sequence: TGTGCCAGCAGTCCACAGGGGAACACTGAAGCTTTCTTT. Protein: CASSPQGNTEAFF.

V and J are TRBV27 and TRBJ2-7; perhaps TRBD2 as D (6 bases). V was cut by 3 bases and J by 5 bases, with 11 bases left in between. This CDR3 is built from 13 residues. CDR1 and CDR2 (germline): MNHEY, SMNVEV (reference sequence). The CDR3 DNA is TGTGCCAGCAGTTTTGGGACTGGGGACGAGCAGTACTTC. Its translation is CASSFGTGDEQYF.

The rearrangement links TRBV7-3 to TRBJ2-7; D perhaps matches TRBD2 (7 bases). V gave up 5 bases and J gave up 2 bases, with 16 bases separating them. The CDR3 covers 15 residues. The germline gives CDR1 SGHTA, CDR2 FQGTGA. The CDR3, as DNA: TGTGCCAGCAGCCGCGGGGGCGGAGCCCCCTACGAGCAGTACTTC. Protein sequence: CASSRGGGAPYEQYF.

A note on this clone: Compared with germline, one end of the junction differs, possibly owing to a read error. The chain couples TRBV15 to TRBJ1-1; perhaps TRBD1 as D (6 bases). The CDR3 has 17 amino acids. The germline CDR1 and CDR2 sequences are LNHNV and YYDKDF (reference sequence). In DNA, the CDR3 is TGTGCCACCAGCAGAGATCGATTAGGGGGGGCAGGCACTGAAGCTCTCTTT. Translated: CATSRDRLGGAGTEALF.